Sequencing of this T cell receptor beta chain was carried out in a study of cytomegalovirus exposure and HLA in healthy donors. Study results and caveats: Many donors shared some public TCRs, even though most TCR sequences were rare. In vitro data verified three CMV-associated chains as specific for CMV antigens.

The protocol was immunoSEQ multiplex PCR, while the TCRdb copy is restricted to in-frame clones and leaves out a portion. The repertoire holds around 170,000 clones, with 85% as singletons. The CDR3 is 16 residues long. CDR1 SGDLS and CDR2 YYNGEE come from the germline V gene. Unmatched junction bases numbered 6, after V lost 0 bases and J lost 4 bases. Details on this clone: The antigen is not known.

The sequence was collected from a man between 18 and 35 years old in good health and CMV-seropositive. The sample consisted of PBMCs. This chain uses TRBV9 with TRBJ2-1; 8 bases line up with TRBD2. CDR3 region: CASSVAKGGGYNEQFF. The DNA for the CDR3 is TGTGCCAGCAGCGTAGCTAAGGGCGGGGGGTACAATGAGCAGTTCTTC.